The clone carrying this T cell receptor beta chain has only a few counts. The entry originates in a study of response to subunit inactivated influenza vaccine. CDR3 length: 14 residues. Germline V gene sequence: CDR1 MNHNS, CDR2 SASEGT. The V end was cut by 7 bases, the J end by 1 base, with 13 bases between. One entry per CDR3 protein results from TCRdb running MiXCR on the RT-PCR reads. Of around 500,000 distinct CDR3 sequences in the sample, around 9.9% are singletons; the top ten hold about 12%. This clonotype was obtained from a man aged 50 to 60 who received an inactivated influenza vaccine. The material sequenced was PBMCs from blood, taken roughly 47 days after vaccination. The chain has TRBV6-1 and TRBJ2-5; D unresolved. CDR3 in amino acids: CASKWRQSQETQYF. Written as DNA, the CDR3 is TGTGCCAGCAAATGGCGGCAGTCCCAAGAGACCCAGTACTTC.